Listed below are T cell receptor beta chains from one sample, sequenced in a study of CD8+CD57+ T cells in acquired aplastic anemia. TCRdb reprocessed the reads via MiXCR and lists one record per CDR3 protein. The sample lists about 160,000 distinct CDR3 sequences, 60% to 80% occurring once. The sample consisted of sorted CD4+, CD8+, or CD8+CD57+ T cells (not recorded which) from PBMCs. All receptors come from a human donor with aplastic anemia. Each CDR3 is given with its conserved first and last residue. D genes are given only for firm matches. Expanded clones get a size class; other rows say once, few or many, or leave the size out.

CDR3 protein: CASSIDSLFQPQHF
CDR3 DNA: TGTGCCAGTAGTATCGACTCCCTCTTCCAGCCCCAGCATTTT
clone size: NA
V gene: TRBV19
D gene: NA
J gene: TRBJ1-5

CDR3 protein: CASSPRRTDSSGANVLTF
CDR3 DNA: TGTGCCAGCAGCCCCCGGAGGACAGACTCCTCTGGGGCCAACGTCCTGACTTTC
clone size: NA
V gene: TRBV7-2
D gene: NA
J gene: TRBJ2-6

CDR3 protein: CATNFLAGVSYEQYF
CDR3 DNA: TGTGCCACCAACTTCCTAGCGGGAGTGTCCTACGAGCAGTACTTC
clone size: NA
V gene: TRBV24-1
D gene: TRBD2
J gene: TRBJ2-7

CDR3 protein: CATSRDRRGSTDTQYF
CDR3 DNA: TGTGCCACCAGCAGAGATCGAAGGGGGAGCACAGATACGCAGTATTTT
clone size: NA
V gene: TRBV15
D gene: NA
J gene: TRBJ2-3

CDR3 protein: CASSATSGDISYEQYF
CDR3 DNA: TGTGCCAGCAGCGCTACTAGCGGTGACATCTCCTACGAGCAGTACTTC
clone size: NA
V gene: TRBV28
D gene: TRBD2
J gene: TRBJ2-7

CDR3 protein: CATSTLVGTEAFF
CDR3 DNA: TGTGCCACCAGCACCCTTGTGGGCACCGAAGCTTTCTTT
clone size: NA
V gene: TRBV15
D gene: NA
J gene: TRBJ1-1

CDR3 protein: CASSAGQLYEQYF
CDR3 DNA: TGTGCCAGTAGTGCCGGACAGCTCTACGAGCAGTACTTC
clone size: NA
V gene: TRBV19
D gene: NA
J gene: TRBJ2-7

CDR3 protein: CASQPGTYGKLFF
CDR3 DNA: TGTGCCTCCCAGCCCGGGACTTACGGAAAACTGTTTTTT
clone size: NA
V gene: TRBV7-6
D gene: NA
J gene: TRBJ1-4

CDR3 protein: CSVSRASRGEKLFF
CDR3 DNA: TGCAGCGTCTCCCGGGCCTCCAGGGGTGAAAAACTGTTTTTT
clone size: once
V gene: TRBV29-1
D gene: NA
J gene: TRBJ1-4

CDR3 protein: CASSWGASGTGEQYF
CDR3 DNA: TGCGCCAGCAGCTGGGGGGCTAGCGGGACGGGCGAGCAGTACTTC
clone size: NA
V gene: TRBV5-1
D gene: TRBD2
J gene: TRBJ2-7

CDR3 protein: CASSLRQGREQYF
CDR3 DNA: TGTGCCAGCAGCTTAAGACAGGGGCGGGAGCAGTACTTC
clone size: NA
V gene: TRBV7-3
D gene: TRBD1
J gene: TRBJ2-7

CDR3 protein: CASSLDRWRVTHTEAFF
CDR3 DNA: TGTGCCAGCAGCTTGGACAGGTGGCGGGTCACGCACACTGAAGCTTTCTTT
clone size: NA
V gene: TRBV7-2
D gene: TRBD1
J gene: TRBJ1-1

CDR3 protein: CASSTGTGGNYGYTF
CDR3 DNA: TGTGCCAGTAGTACCGGGACAGGGGGCAACTATGGCTACACCTTC
clone size: NA
V gene: TRBV19
D gene: TRBD1
J gene: TRBJ1-2

CDR3 protein: CASSVARASTGELFF
CDR3 DNA: TGTGCCAGCAGCGTAGCCAGGGCGAGCACCGGGGAGCTGTTTTTT
clone size: NA
V gene: TRBV9
D gene: NA
J gene: TRBJ2-2

CDR3 protein: CASTLIGGSETQYF
CDR3 DNA: TGTGCCAGCACCTTAATAGGGGGCTCGGAGACCCAGTACTTC
clone size: once
V gene: TRBV7-7
D gene: TRBD1
J gene: TRBJ2-5

CDR3 protein: CATSLRDSYTEAFF
CDR3 DNA: TGTGCCACCAGCCTCCGGGACAGCTACACTGAAGCTTTCTTT
clone size: NA
V gene: TRBV15
D gene: TRBD1
J gene: TRBJ1-1

CDR3 protein: CASYASRGRTQETQYF
CDR3 DNA: TGCGCCAGTTATGCTTCCAGGGGGAGAACCCAAGAGACCCAGTACTTC
clone size: NA
V gene: TRBV7-9
D gene: TRBD1
J gene: TRBJ2-5

CDR3 protein: CSISSPGVRNEQFF
CDR3 DNA: TGCAGCATCTCTTCCCCGGGGGTGCGAAATGAGCAGTTCTTC
clone size: few
V gene: TRBV20-1
D gene: NA
J gene: TRBJ2-1

CDR3 protein: CASSANRGGVTGELFF
CDR3 DNA: TGTGCCAGCAGCGCCAACCGGGGGGGCGTAACCGGGGAGCTGTTTTTT
clone size: NA
V gene: TRBV9
D gene: TRBD2
J gene: TRBJ2-2

CDR3 protein: CAIKGFGNTYEQYF
CDR3 DNA: TGTGCCATCAAAGGTTTCGGGAATACCTACGAGCAGTACTTC
clone size: NA
V gene: TRBV10-3
D gene: NA
J gene: TRBJ2-7

CDR3 protein: CASSSRLVYEQYF
CDR3 DNA: TGTGCCAGCAGCTCTAGACTGGTCTACGAGCAGTACTTC
clone size: NA
V gene: TRBV5-6
D gene: NA
J gene: TRBJ2-7

CDR3 protein: CASGLTDSGNTIYF
CDR3 DNA: TGTGCTAGTGGTTTGACAGACTCTGGAAACACCATATATTTT
clone size: NA
V gene: TRBV12-5
D gene: NA
J gene: TRBJ1-3

CDR3 protein: CASSLEGQGYTF
CDR3 DNA: TGTGCCAGCAGCTTAGAGGGACAGGGCTACACCTTC
clone size: NA
V gene: TRBV7-9
D gene: TRBD1
J gene: TRBJ1-2

CDR3 protein: CATSTGQGPYEQYF
CDR3 DNA: TGTGCCACCAGCACCGGACAGGGACCCTACGAGCAGTACTTC
clone size: few
V gene: TRBV15
D gene: TRBD1
J gene: TRBJ2-7

CDR3 protein: CSAQPEVRADETQYF
CDR3 DNA: TGCAGTGCTCAGCCCGAGGTGAGGGCCGATGAGACCCAGTACTTC
clone size: few
V gene: TRBV20-1
D gene: NA
J gene: TRBJ2-5

CDR3 protein: CASSIRVLWTEAFF
CDR3 DNA: TGTGCCAGCAGTATCAGGGTTCTATGGACTGAAGCTTTCTTT
clone size: NA
V gene: TRBV2
D gene: NA
J gene: TRBJ1-1

CDR3 protein: CASSIDEGQTQYF
CDR3 DNA: TGTGCCAGTAGTATAGATGAGGGTCAGACCCAGTACTTC
clone size: NA
V gene: TRBV19
D gene: NA
J gene: TRBJ2-5

CDR3 protein: CASSLVTQYF
CDR3 DNA: TGTGCCAGCAGCTTAGTTACCCAGTACTTC
clone size: few
V gene: TRBV6-4
D gene: NA
J gene: TRBJ2-5

CDR3 protein: CASSLEQGPSYEQYF
CDR3 DNA: TGTGCCAGCAGCTTGGAACAGGGGCCTTCCTACGAGCAGTACTTC
clone size: NA
V gene: TRBV7-9
D gene: TRBD1
J gene: TRBJ2-7

CDR3 protein: CAISELGSEQYF
CDR3 DNA: TGTGCCATCAGTGAGTTGGGGAGCGAGCAGTACTTC
clone size: NA
V gene: TRBV10-3
D gene: NA
J gene: TRBJ2-7

CDR3 protein: CATSREGGTFPEYF
CDR3 DNA: TGTGCCACCAGCAGAGAAGGGGGCACATTTCCGGAGTACTTC
clone size: NA
V gene: TRBV15
D gene: TRBD1
J gene: TRBJ2-7

CDR3 protein: CSARDLSWRLNTEAFF
CDR3 DNA: TGCAGTGCTAGAGATCTTAGTTGGCGATTGAACACTGAAGCTTTCTTT
clone size: many
V gene: TRBV20-1
D gene: NA
J gene: TRBJ1-1

CDR3 protein: CASSKRGLTYNEQFF
CDR3 DNA: TGTGCCAGCAGCAAGCGGGGGCTGACCTACAATGAGCAGTTCTTC
clone size: NA
V gene: TRBV2
D gene: TRBD2
J gene: TRBJ2-1

CDR3 protein: CATSDFGNGYTF
CDR3 DNA: TGTGCCACCAGTGATTTTGGGAATGGCTACACCTTC
clone size: few
V gene: TRBV24-1
D gene: NA
J gene: TRBJ1-2

CDR3 protein: CASSESRTTDTQYF
CDR3 DNA: TGCGCCAGCAGTGAGTCGAGGACCACAGATACGCAGTATTTT
clone size: NA
V gene: TRBV10-1
D gene: NA
J gene: TRBJ2-3

CDR3 protein: CASSSGTATYEQYF
CDR3 DNA: TGTGCCAGCAGCTCCGGGACAGCTACCTACGAGCAGTACTTC
clone size: NA
V gene: TRBV7-9
D gene: TRBD1
J gene: TRBJ2-7

CDR3 protein: CASSLVLYEQYF
CDR3 DNA: TGTGCCAGCAGTTTAGTGCTCTACGAGCAGTACTTC
clone size: few
V gene: TRBV5-6
D gene: NA
J gene: TRBJ2-7

CDR3 protein: CASSLADSPYGYTF
CDR3 DNA: TGTGCCAGCAGCTTGGCCGACAGCCCCTATGGCTACACCTTC
clone size: NA
V gene: TRBV5-6
D gene: NA
J gene: TRBJ1-2

CDR3 protein: CASSLSGTQYNSPLHF
CDR3 DNA: TGCGCCAGCAGCTTGTCCGGGACACAATATAATTCACCCCTCCACTTT
clone size: few
V gene: TRBV5-1
D gene: NA
J gene: TRBJ1-6

CDR3 protein: CASSVLRQGEHRNQPQHF
CDR3 DNA: TGTGCCAGCAGCGTATTAAGACAGGGTGAACATCGGAATCAGCCCCAGCATTTT
clone size: NA
V gene: TRBV11-3
D gene: TRBD1
J gene: TRBJ1-5

CDR3 protein: CSVEDRGGRADTQYF
CDR3 DNA: TGCAGCGTTGAAGATCGCGGGGGGCGTGCAGATACGCAGTATTTT
clone size: NA
V gene: TRBV29-1
D gene: TRBD2
J gene: TRBJ2-3

CDR3 protein: CSAPGKGGRMNTEAFF
CDR3 DNA: TGCAGTGCTCCCGGGAAAGGGGGGAGAATGAACACTGAAGCTTTCTTT
clone size: NA
V gene: TRBV20-1
D gene: NA
J gene: TRBJ1-1

CDR3 protein: CASSLELAADTQYF
CDR3 DNA: TGTGCTAGCAGCTTGGAACTAGCTGCAGATACGCAGTATTTT
clone size: NA
V gene: TRBV7-7
D gene: NA
J gene: TRBJ2-3

CDR3 protein: CASNFDRWGNQPQHF
CDR3 DNA: TGTGCCAGCAATTTTGACAGGTGGGGCAATCAGCCCCAGCATTTT
clone size: NA
V gene: TRBV28
D gene: NA
J gene: TRBJ1-5

CDR3 protein: CASSQQGNYSYEQYF
CDR3 DNA: TGCGCCAGCAGCCAACAGGGGAACTACTCCTACGAGCAGTACTTC
clone size: many
V gene: TRBV4-1
D gene: NA
J gene: TRBJ2-7

CDR3 protein: CASSVEARSDIHEKLFF
CDR3 DNA: TGTGCCAGCAGCGTAGAGGCCCGTTCAGACATACATGAAAAACTGTTTTTT
clone size: NA
V gene: TRBV9
D gene: NA
J gene: TRBJ1-4

CDR3 protein: CASSAPVGAKGYTF
CDR3 DNA: TGTGCCAGCAGTGCCCCTGTGGGGGCGAAGGGCTACACCTTC
clone size: NA
V gene: TRBV25-1
D gene: NA
J gene: TRBJ1-2

CDR3 protein: CASSSGQVSPLHF
CDR3 DNA: TGCGCCAGCAGCTCGGGACAGGTCTCACCCCTCCACTTT
clone size: NA
V gene: TRBV5-1
D gene: TRBD1
J gene: TRBJ1-6

CDR3 protein: CASSSQTSGGATKNIQYF
CDR3 DNA: TGTGCCAGCAGTTCCCAGACTAGCGGGGGGGCAACCAAAAACATTCAGTACTTC
clone size: NA
V gene: TRBV25-1
D gene: TRBD2
J gene: TRBJ2-4

CDR3 protein: CATSDPGTGAGELFF
CDR3 DNA: TGTGCCACCAGTGATCCAGGGACGGGAGCCGGGGAGCTGTTTTTT
clone size: NA
V gene: TRBV24-1
D gene: NA
J gene: TRBJ2-2

CDR3 protein: CATNPGGNYGYTF
CDR3 DNA: TGTGCCACCAACCCTGGGGGGAACTATGGCTACACCTTC
clone size: NA
V gene: TRBV24-1
D gene: NA
J gene: TRBJ1-2

CDR3 protein: CASSIRAGGPREQYF
CDR3 DNA: TGTGCCAGTAGTATAAGGGCGGGAGGGCCGCGTGAGCAGTACTTC
clone size: NA
V gene: TRBV19
D gene: TRBD2
J gene: TRBJ2-7

CDR3 protein: CAISFSGIVVHNEQFF
CDR3 DNA: TGTGCCATCAGCTTTAGCGGGATTGTAGTTCACAATGAGCAGTTCTTC
clone size: NA
V gene: TRBV10-3
D gene: TRBD2
J gene: TRBJ2-1

CDR3 protein: CATSDYRGATPNTGELFF
CDR3 DNA: TGTGCCACCAGTGACTATAGGGGGGCGACCCCGAACACCGGGGAGCTGTTTTTT
clone size: NA
V gene: TRBV24-1
D gene: NA
J gene: TRBJ2-2